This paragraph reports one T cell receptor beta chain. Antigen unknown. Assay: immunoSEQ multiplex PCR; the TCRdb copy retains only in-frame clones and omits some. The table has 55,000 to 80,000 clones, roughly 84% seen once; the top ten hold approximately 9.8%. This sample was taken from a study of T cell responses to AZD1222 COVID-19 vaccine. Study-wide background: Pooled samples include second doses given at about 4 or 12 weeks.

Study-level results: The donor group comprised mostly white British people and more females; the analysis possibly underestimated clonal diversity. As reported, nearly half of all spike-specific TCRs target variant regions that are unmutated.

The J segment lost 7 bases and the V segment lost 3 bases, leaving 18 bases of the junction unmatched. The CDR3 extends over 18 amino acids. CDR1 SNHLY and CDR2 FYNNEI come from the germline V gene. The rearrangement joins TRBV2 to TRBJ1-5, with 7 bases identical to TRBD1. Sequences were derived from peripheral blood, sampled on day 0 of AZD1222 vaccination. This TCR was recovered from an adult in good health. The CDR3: CASSDVSTAGGYRQPQHF. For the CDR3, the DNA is TGTGCCAGCAGTGACGTTTCCACGGCAGGGGGATATAGACAGCCCCAGCATTTT.